This passage covers 5 T cell receptor beta chains from one sample sequenced in a study of multiple sclerosis patients with progressive multifocal leukoencephalopathy. Profiled with immunoSEQ multiplex PCR; TCRdb holds only in-frame clones, not every one. The repertoire consists of about 32,000 clones, with roughly 92% occurring once and the leading ten covering around 1.8%. The sample's time point: before natalizumab initiation. Sequencing was done on a sample of PBMCs. Every receptor here comes from a man aged 25-45 years with multiple sclerosis.

J is TRBJ2-3 and V is TRBV18, with no clear D. Germline V CDR1 and CDR2: KGHSH, LQKENI. V gave up 2 bases and J gave up 5 bases, with 8 bases separating them. The CDR3 has 13 amino acids. CDR3 sequence (DNA): TGTGCCAGCTCACCAAACACGGGAGATACGCAGTATTTT. Its protein product is CASSPNTGDTQYF.

The genes are TRBV5-5 and TRBJ1-2, with a weak D call TRBD1 (5 bases). V lost 3 bases to trimming and J lost 6 bases, with 18 bases between them. CDR3 length: 15 amino acids. Germline lookup yields CDR1 SGHKS and CDR2 YYEKEE (reference sequence). The CDR3 nucleotides read TGTGCCAGCAGCTCCGTCAAGGCAGGGCGTGATGGCTACACCTTC. Translation gives CASSSVKAGRDGYTF.

This clone was counted once. The chain joins TRBV4-1 to TRBJ2-1; D unresolved. The V end lost 1 base, the J end lost 5 bases, and 12 bases lay between the germline ends. Germline V gene lookup returns CDR1 MGHRA and CDR2 YSYEKL. CDR3 length equals 15 residues. The CDR3 sequence is CASSQAPAFNNEQFF. In DNA form, the CDR3 reads TGCGCCAGCAGCCAAGCCCCTGCCTTTAACAATGAGCAGTTCTTC.

J is TRBJ2-2 and V is TRBV7-2; D possibly uses TRBD1 or TRBD2 (5 bases each). Trimming stripped 5 bases from V and 5 bases from J, with 9 bases between. CDR1 is SGHTA and CDR2 is FQGNSA in the germline V gene. The CDR3 sequence is 13 residues long. The CDR3 DNA reads as TGTGCCAGCAGCGGAGGACAAACCGGGGAGCTGTTTTTT. It specifies CASSGGQTGELFF.

Note on this clone: Additional DNA sequences in this sample encode the identical CDR3. J is TRBJ2-2 and V is TRBV9; the match to TRBD2 covers 7 bases. After removal of 5 bases from V and 3 bases from J, the junction contained 7 bases not matched to a gene. The germline CDR1 and CDR2 sequences are SGDLS and YYNGEE. The CDR3 is 15 residues long. The CDR3 loop reads CASSKLARDTGELFF. CDR3 DNA sequence: TGTGCCAGCAGTAAACTAGCGCGAGACACCGGGGAGCTGTTTTTT.